The 13 T cell receptor beta chains presented below share a single source sample, sequenced in a study of blood T cell repertoires in COVID-19. Using immunoSEQ multiplex PCR, the repertoire was profiled, and TCRdb retains in-frame clones only, with some absent. The sample carries around 77,000 clones, about nine tenths recorded once. The specimen sequenced was peripheral blood. These TCRs come from a man aged 70 or older with active or convalescent COVID-19.

The CDR3 DNA follows: TGCGCCAGCAGCGTCACAGCCAACTATGGCTACACCTTC. It codes for CASSVTANYGYTF. This chain joins TRBV5-1 and TRBJ1-2, with D uncertain. Germline V gives CDR1 SGHRS, CDR2 YFSETQ. V shed 4 bases and J shed 2 bases, with 9 bases lying between them. This CDR3 spans 13 amino acids.

The V and J genes are TRBV7-8 and TRBJ2-3; 11 bases map to TRBD2. Germline lookup yields CDR1 SGHVS and CDR2 FQNEAQ. The CDR3 spans 16 residues. J was trimmed by 0 bases and V by 5 bases; bases with no gene match: 4. For the CDR3, the DNA is TGTGCCAGCAGCCCGTGGACTAGCGGGAGCACAGATACGCAGTATTTT. This translates into CASSPWTSGSTDTQYF.

This chain joins TRBV7-9 and TRBJ1-5; no definite D call. This CDR3 comprises 13 residues. Trimming stripped 4 bases from V and 5 bases from J, with 9 bases between. The germline gives CDR1 SEHNR, CDR2 FQNEAQ (reference sequence). The CDR3 is CASSYLSHQPQHF. CDR3 bases: TGTGCCAGCAGCTACCTTAGTCATCAGCCCCAGCATTTT. The full variable domain, its missing parts supplied by reference TRBV7-9 and TRBJ1-5, is DTGVSQNPRHKITKRGQNVTFRCDPISEHNRLYWYRQTLGQGPEFLTYFQNEAQLEKSRLLSDRFSAERPKGSFSTLEIQRTEQGDSAMYLCASSYLSHQPQHFGDGTRLSIL.

V and J are TRBV19 and TRBJ2-7; 11 bases are shared with TRBD1. Germline V gene sequence: CDR1 LNHDA, CDR2 SQIVND (reference sequence). CDR3 size: 18 residues. Trimming at V came to 5 bases and at J to 2 bases, leaving 14 bases not matched to a gene. The CDR3 coding sequence is TGTGCCAGTAGTCCAGGACAGGGGGCGCGAAGCCGACCCTACGAGCAGTACTTC. This gives the protein CASSPGQGARSRPYEQYF. The whole variable domain, remainder taken from reference TRBV19 and TRBJ2-7, is DGGITQSPKYLFRKEGQNVTLSCEQNLNHDAMYWYRQDPGQGLRLIYYSQIVNDFQKGDIAEGYSVSREKKESFPLTVTSAQKNPTAFYLCASSPGQGARSRPYEQYFGPGTRLTVT.

This rearrangement joins TRBV5-5 to TRBJ2-2; TRBD1 might be the D (8 bases). Per germline, CDR1 SGHKS and CDR2 YYEKEE (reference sequence). This CDR3 has 16 residues. The CDR3 bases are TGTGCTACGCAGAGGGGGGGACAGGTTCCTACCGGGGAGCTGTTTTTT. Encoded protein: CATQRGGQVPTGELFF.

This clone was observed a single time. V is TRBV6-5 and J is TRBJ1-2; 8 bases fit TRBD1. The CDR3 extends over 13 amino acids. Trimming took 6 bases from V and 4 from J; bases not matched to a gene: 4. Germline V lookup: CDR1 MNHEY, CDR2 SVGAGI. The CDR3 sequence is CASSGQGGYGYTF. The CDR3 DNA follows: TGTGCCAGCAGCGGACAGGGAGGCTATGGCTACACCTTC.

The chain carries TRBV27 and TRBJ2-7; 8 nucleotides align to TRBD1. CDR3 length: 15 amino acids. Germline CDR1 is MNHEY and CDR2 is SMNVEV (reference sequence). V was pared by 2 bases and J by 6 bases, with 9 bases of the junction left unmatched. Written as DNA, the CDR3 is TGTGCCAGCAGTTTAGCGGCAGGGGGCAGGGGCGAGCAGTACTTC. Protein product: CASSLAAGGRGEQYF.

The chain employs TRBV14 and TRBJ2-7; TRBD2 aligns across 14 bases. The CDR3 sequence is 15 residues long. Germline CDR1 is SGHDN and CDR2 is FVKESK. The trim removed 3 bases at V and 7 bases at J, leaving 5 bases unmatched. Here the CDR3 DNA reads TGTGCCAGCAGCCATGGGACTAGCGGGAGCGAAGAGCAGTACTTC. Residues: CASSHGTSGSEEQYF.

The chain has TRBV7-9 and TRBJ2-7; a possible D gene is TRBD1 (5 bases). CDR3 length equals 15 residues. Trimming took off 1 base at V and 5 bases at J, with 15 bases between the two ends. The germline V gene has CDR1 SEHNR and CDR2 FQNEAQ (reference sequence). CDR3 loop: CASSLGRAPPDEQYF. Written as DNA, the CDR3 is TGTGCCAGCAGCTTAGGCAGGGCCCCTCCCGACGAGCAGTACTTC.

This clone has just a few counts. The genes are TRBV4-1 and TRBJ2-7; TRBD1 matches 10 bases. The germline V gene has CDR1 MGHRA and CDR2 YSYEKL. This CDR3 is built from 15 residues. Trimming cost V 5 bases and J 2 bases; bases outside gene matches: 6. CDR3 nucleotide sequence: TGCGCCAGCAGCGAACCCGGGACAGGGGCCTACGAGCAGTACTTC. Amino acid sequence: CASSEPGTGAYEQYF.

The chain links TRBV6-5 to TRBJ1-1; 9 bases line up with TRBD1. Trimming cost V 2 bases and J 4 bases; bases outside gene matches: 5. The CDR3 extends over 15 amino acids. Per germline, CDR1 MNHEY and CDR2 SVGAGI. The CDR3 sequence: CASSYQQGAFTEAFF. CDR3 nucleotides: TGTGCCAGCAGTTACCAACAGGGGGCATTCACTGAAGCTTTCTTT.

The chain is built from TRBV5-4 and TRBJ1-2; D perhaps matches TRBD1 (6 bases). V gave up 4 bases and J gave up 5 bases, with 18 bases separating them. In germline, CDR1 is SGHNT, CDR2 YYREEE (reference sequence). This CDR3 comprises 15 residues. The CDR3 nucleotides read TGTGCCAGCAGCCCCGGTGGCACAGGGAGATATGGCTACACCTTC. Translated: CASSPGGTGRYGYTF.

The rearrangement joins TRBV2 to TRBJ2-7; unclear D gene. V was shortened by 3 bases and J by 2 bases, with 2 bases between the two germline ends. The CDR3 contains 11 residues. Looked up from germline, CDR1 is SNHLY and CDR2 is FYNNEI. The CDR3: CASSDTYEQYF. The CDR3 bases are TGTGCCAGCAGTGACACCTACGAGCAGTACTTC.